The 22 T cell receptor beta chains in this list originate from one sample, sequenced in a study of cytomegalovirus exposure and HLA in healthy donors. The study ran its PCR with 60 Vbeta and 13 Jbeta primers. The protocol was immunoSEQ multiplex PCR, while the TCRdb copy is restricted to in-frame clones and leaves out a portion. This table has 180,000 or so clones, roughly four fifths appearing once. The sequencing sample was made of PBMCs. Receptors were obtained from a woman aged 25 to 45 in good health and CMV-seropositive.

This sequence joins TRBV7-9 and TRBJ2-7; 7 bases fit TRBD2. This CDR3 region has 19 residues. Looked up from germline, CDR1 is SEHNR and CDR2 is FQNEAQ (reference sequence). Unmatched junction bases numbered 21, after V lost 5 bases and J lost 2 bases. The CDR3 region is CASSGEGGRGAGFAYEQYF. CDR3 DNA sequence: TGTGCCAGCAGCGGAGAGGGTGGGAGAGGAGCGGGATTCGCCTACGAGCAGTACTTC.

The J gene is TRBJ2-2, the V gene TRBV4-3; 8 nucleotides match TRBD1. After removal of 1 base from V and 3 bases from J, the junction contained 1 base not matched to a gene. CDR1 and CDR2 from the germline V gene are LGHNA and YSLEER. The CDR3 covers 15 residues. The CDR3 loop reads CASSQGRGHTGELFF. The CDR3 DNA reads TGCGCCAGCAGCCAAGGCAGGGGGCACACCGGGGAGCTGTTTTTT.

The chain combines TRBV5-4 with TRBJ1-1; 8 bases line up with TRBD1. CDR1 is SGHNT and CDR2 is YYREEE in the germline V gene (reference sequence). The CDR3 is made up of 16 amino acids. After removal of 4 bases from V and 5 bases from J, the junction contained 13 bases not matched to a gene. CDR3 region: CASSRDGTGGLTEAFF. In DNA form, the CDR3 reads TGTGCCAGCAGCCGGGATGGGACAGGAGGTTTAACTGAAGCTTTCTTT.

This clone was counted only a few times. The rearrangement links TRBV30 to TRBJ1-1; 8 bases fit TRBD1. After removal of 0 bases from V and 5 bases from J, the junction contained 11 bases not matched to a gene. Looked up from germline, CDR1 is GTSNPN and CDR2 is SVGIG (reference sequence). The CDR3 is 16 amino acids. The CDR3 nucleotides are TGTGCCTGGAGTGTACAGGGACAGGAGGGGAGGACTGAAGCTTTCTTT. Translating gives CAWSVQGQEGRTEAFF.

The CDR3 sequence: CASSFRTGNHEQYF. In nucleotides, the CDR3 is TGTGCCAGCAGTTTTCGGACAGGTAACCACGAGCAGTACTTC. This chain links TRBV27 with TRBJ2-7; 7 bases align to TRBD1. The ends lost 3 bases at V and 5 bases at J; junction bases unmatched: 7. Germline lookup yields CDR1 MNHEY and CDR2 SMNVEV (reference sequence). This CDR3 spans 14 amino acids.

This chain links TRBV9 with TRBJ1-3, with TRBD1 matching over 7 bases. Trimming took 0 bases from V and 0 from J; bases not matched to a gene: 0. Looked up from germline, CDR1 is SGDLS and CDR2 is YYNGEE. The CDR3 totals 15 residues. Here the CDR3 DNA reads TGTGCCAGCAGCGTAGGGGACAGCTCTGGAAACACCATATATTTT. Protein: CASSVGDSSGNTIYF.

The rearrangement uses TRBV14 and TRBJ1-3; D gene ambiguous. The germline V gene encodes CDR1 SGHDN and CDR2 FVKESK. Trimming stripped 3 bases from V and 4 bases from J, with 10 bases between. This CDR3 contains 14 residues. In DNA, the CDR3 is TGTGCCAGCAGCCAGATCGGCGGCGGAAACACCATATATTTT. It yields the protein CASSQIGGGNTIYF.

The DNA of the CDR3 is TGCGCCAGCAGCAGAGGACAGGGGTTGTCGGAGACCCAGTACTTC. Translation gives CASSRGQGLSETQYF. The rearrangement joins TRBV5-1 to TRBJ2-5, with TRBD1 identical over 9 bases. CDR3 length: 15 residues. V shed 4 bases, J shed 5 bases, and the junction held 9 bases outside the gene matches. Germline V gives CDR1 SGHRS, CDR2 YFSETQ.

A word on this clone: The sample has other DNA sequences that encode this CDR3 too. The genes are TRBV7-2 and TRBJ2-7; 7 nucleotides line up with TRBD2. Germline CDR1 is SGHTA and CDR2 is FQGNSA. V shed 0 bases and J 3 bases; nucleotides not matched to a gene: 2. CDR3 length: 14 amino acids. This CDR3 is CASSLAGGSYEQYF. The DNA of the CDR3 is TGTGCCAGCAGCTTAGCGGGGGGGAGCTACGAGCAGTACTTC.

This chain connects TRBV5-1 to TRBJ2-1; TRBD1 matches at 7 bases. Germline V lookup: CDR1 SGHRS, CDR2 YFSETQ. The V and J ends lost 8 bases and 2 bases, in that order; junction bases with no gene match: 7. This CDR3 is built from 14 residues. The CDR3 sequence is CASRGLSTYNEQFF. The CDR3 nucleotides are TGCGCCAGTAGGGGGCTCTCGACCTACAATGAGCAGTTCTTC.

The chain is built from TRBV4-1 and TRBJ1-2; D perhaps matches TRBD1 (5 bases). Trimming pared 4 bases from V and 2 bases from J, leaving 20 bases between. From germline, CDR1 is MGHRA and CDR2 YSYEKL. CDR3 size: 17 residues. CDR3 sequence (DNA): TGCGCCAGCAGCCCCAACCCCCTGGAGGGGATGAACTATGGCTACACCTTC. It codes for CASSPNPLEGMNYGYTF.

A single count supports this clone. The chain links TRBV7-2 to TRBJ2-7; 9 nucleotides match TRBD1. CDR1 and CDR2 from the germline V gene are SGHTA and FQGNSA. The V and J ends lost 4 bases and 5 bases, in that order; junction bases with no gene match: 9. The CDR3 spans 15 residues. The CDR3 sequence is CASSSSGTGRNEQYF. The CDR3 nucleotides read TGTGCCAGCAGCTCATCCGGGACAGGGCGCAACGAGCAGTACTTC.

The CDR3 here is CASSLKGRDQPQHF. The CDR3 DNA follows: TGTGCCAGCAGTTTAAAGGGGAGGGACCAGCCCCAGCATTTT. The chain employs TRBV27 and TRBJ1-5, with a possible D match to TRBD1 (5 bases). The CDR3 has 14 residues. Germline CDR1 and CDR2: MNHEY and SMNVEV (reference sequence). V was pared by 2 bases and J by 7 bases, with 12 bases between.

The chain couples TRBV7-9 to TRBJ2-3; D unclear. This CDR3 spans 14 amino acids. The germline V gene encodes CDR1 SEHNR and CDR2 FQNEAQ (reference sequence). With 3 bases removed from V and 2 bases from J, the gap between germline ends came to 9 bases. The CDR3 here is CASSFYGDTDTQYF. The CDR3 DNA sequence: TGTGCCAGCAGCTTTTACGGAGACACAGATACGCAGTATTTT.

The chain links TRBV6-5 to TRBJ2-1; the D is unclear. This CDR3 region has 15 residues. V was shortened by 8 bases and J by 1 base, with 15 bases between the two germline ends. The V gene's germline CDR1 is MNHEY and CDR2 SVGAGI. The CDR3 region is CASGKPSASYNEQFF. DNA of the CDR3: TGTGCCAGCGGAAAACCGAGCGCTTCCTACAATGAGCAGTTCTTC.

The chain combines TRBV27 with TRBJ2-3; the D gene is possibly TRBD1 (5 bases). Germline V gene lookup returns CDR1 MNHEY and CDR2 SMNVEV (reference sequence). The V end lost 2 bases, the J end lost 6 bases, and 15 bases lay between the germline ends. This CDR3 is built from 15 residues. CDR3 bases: TGTGCCAGCAGTTTACGCGGACACCATCCGGATACGCAGTATTTT. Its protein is CASSLRGHHPDTQYF.

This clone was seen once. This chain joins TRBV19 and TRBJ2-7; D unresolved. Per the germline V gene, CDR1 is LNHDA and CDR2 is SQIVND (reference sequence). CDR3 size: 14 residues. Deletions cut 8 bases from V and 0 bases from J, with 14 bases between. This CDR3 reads CASQTDGYSYEQYF. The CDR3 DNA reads TGTGCCAGTCAAACAGACGGTTACTCCTACGAGCAGTACTTC.

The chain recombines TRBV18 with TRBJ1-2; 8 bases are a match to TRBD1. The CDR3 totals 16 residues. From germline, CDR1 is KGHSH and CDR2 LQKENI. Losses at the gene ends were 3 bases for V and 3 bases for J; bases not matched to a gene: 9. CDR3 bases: TGTGCCAGCTCACCGGACAGGGCCCCGTCGGACTATGGCTACACCTTC. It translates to CASSPDRAPSDYGYTF.

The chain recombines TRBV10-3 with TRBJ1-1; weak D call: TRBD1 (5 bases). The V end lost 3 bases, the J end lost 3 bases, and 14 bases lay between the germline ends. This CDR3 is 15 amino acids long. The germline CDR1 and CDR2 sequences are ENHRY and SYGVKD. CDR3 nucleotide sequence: TGTGCCATCAGTGACTTTGCCGGGGGTTACACTGAAGCTTTCTTT. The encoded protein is CAISDFAGGYTEAFF.

The CDR3 nucleotides read TGCGCCAGCAGCTTGGTACGGGAGTCCCTAATCTACAATGAGCAGTTCTTC. Residues: CASSLVRESLIYNEQFF. This rearrangement joins TRBV5-1 to TRBJ2-1; D is perhaps TRBD2 (6 bases). The germline gives CDR1 SGHRS, CDR2 YFSETQ. Deletions cut 0 bases from V and 3 bases from J, with 16 bases between. CDR3 length: 17 residues.

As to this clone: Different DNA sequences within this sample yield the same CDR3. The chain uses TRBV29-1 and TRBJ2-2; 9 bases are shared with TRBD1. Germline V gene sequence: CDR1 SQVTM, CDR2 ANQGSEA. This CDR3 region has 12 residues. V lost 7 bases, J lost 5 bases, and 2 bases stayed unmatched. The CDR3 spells CSADRGTGELFF. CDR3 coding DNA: TGCAGCGCGGACAGGGGTACCGGGGAGCTGTTTTTT.

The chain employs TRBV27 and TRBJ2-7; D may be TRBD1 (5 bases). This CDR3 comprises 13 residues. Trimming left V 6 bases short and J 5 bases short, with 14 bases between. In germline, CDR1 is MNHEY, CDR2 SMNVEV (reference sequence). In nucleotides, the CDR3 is TGTGCCAGCAGCCCCAATGCAGGGAACGAGCAGTACTTC. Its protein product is CASSPNAGNEQYF.